The clone carrying this TCR beta chain was counted a few times. Its antigen is unidentified. This record belongs to a study of response to subunit inactivated influenza vaccine. Broader study findings: Authors suggested that a seasonal influenza vaccination recruits few new T cells each time.

The CDR3 length is 14 residues. The germline V gene has CDR1 LGHDT and CDR2 YNNKEL (reference sequence). With 5 bases clipped from V and 9 bases from J, the junction kept 9 bases outside the gene matches. One entry per CDR3 protein results from TCRdb running MiXCR on the RT-PCR reads. Among about 240,000 distinct CDR3 sequences listed, 12% were seen once. This chain uses TRBV3-1 with TRBJ2-3; 9 bases align to TRBD1. Sequences were derived from non-naive T cells sorted from PBMCs, sampled 14 to 15 days before vaccination. This clonotype was obtained from a man aged 50-60 years who received an inactivated influenza vaccine. The CDR3 DNA follows: TGTGCCAGCAGCAACGGACAGGGGAAGGTCACGCAGTATTTT. Its protein is CASSNGQGKVTQYF.